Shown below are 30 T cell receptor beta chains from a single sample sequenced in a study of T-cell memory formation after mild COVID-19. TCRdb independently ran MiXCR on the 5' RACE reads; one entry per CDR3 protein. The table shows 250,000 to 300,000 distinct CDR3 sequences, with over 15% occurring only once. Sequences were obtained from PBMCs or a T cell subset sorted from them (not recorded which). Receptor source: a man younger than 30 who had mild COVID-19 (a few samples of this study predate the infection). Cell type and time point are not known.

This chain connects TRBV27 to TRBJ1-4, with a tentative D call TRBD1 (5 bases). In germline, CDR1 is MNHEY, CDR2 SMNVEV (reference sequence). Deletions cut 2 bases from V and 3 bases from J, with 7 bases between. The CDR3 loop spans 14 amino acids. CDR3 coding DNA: TGTGCCAGCAGTTTAATGGGGGCTAATGAAAAACTGTTTTTT. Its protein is CASSLMGANEKLFF.

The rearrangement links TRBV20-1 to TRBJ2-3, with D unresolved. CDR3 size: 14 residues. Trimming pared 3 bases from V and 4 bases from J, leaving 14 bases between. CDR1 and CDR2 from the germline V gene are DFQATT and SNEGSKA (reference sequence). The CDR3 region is CSASRPIGADTQYF. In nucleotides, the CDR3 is TGCAGTGCTAGCCGCCCTATCGGCGCAGATACGCAGTATTTT.

For the CDR3, the DNA is TGTGCTAGTGGTTTGGGGGGGGGAGCTAGCACAGATACGCAGTATTTT. Amino acid sequence: CASGLGGGASTDTQYF. The rearrangement joins TRBV12-5 to TRBJ2-3; 7 positions agree with TRBD2. CDR3 length equals 16 residues. V lost 1 base, J lost 0 bases, and 4 bases stayed unmatched. CDR1 is LGHNT, CDR2 FRNRAP, per germline.

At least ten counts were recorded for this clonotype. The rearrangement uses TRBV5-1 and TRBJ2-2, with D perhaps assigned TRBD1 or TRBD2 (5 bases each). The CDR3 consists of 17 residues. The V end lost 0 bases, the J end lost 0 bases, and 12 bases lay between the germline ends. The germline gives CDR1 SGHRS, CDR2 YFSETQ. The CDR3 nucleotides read TGCGCCAGCAGCTTGGTCTTGGGGACGGCGAACACCGGGGAGCTGTTTTTT. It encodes CASSLVLGTANTGELFF.

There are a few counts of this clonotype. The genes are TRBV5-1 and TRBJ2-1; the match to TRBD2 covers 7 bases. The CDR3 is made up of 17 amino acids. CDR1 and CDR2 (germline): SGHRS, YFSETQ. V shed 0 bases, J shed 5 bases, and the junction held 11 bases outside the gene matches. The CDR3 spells CASSLAGGGGYHNEQFF. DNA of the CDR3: TGCGCCAGCAGCTTGGCAGGCGGGGGAGGCTATCACAATGAGCAGTTCTTC. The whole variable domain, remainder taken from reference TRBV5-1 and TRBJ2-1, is KAGVTQTPRYLIKTRGQQVTLSCSPISGHRSVSWYQQTPGQGLQFLFEYFSETQRNKGNFPGRFSGRQFSNSRSEMNVSTLELGDSALYLCASSLAGGGGYHNEQFFGPGTRLTVL.

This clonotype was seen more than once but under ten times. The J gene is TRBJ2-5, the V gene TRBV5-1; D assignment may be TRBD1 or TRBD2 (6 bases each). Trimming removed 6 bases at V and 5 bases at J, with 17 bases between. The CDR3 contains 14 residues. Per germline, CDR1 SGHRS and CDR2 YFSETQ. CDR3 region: CASTVVGGSETQYF. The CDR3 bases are TGCGCCAGCACCGTTGTCGGGGGCTCCGAGACCCAGTACTTC.

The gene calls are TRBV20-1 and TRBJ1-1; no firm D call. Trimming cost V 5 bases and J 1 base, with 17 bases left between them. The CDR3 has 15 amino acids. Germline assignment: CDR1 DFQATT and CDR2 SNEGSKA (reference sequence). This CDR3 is CSAPYPGRGNTEAFF. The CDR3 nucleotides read TGCAGTGCTCCCTACCCCGGACGGGGGAACACTGAAGCTTTCTTT.

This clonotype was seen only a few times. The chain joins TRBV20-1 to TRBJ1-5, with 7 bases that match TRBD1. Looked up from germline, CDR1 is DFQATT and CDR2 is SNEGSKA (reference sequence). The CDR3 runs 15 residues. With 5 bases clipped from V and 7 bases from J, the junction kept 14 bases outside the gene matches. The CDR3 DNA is TGCAGTGCTCCGACAGGGTTTAGGGGTGCGCAGCCCCAGCATTTT. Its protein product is CSAPTGFRGAQPQHF.

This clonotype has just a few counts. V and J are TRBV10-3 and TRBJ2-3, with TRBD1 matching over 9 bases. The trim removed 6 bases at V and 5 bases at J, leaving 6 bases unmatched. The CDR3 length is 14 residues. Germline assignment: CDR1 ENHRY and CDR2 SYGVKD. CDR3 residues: CAIRAGTGKDTQYF. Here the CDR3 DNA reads TGTGCCATCAGGGCCGGGACAGGGAAAGATACGCAGTATTTT.

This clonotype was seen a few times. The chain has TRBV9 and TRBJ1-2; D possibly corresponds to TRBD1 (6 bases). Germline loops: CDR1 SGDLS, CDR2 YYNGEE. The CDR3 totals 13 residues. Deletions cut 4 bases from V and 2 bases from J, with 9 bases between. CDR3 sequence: CASSSGANYGYTF. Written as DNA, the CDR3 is TGTGCCAGCAGCTCGGGGGCCAACTATGGCTACACCTTC.

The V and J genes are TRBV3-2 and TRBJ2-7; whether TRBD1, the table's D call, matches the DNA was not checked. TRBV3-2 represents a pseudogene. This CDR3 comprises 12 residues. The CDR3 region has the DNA TGTGCCAGCGGTGGACAGGGCAACGAGCAGTACTTC. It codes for CASGGQGNEQYF.

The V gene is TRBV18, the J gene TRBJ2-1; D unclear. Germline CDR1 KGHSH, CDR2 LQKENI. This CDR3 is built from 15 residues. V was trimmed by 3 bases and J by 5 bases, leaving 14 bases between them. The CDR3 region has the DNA TGTGCCAGCTCACCCTATCAGAACTGGGACAATGAGCAGTTCTTC. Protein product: CASSPYQNWDNEQFF.

CDR3 region: CARGTSRLPQCSYEQYF. The CDR3 nucleotides read TGTGCCAGGGGGACATCAAGGCTCCCCCAGTGCTCCTACGAGCAGTACTTC. The V gene is TRBV12-3 or TRBV12-4, the J gene TRBJ2-7, with D perhaps TRBD1 (6 bases). V lost 9 bases, J lost 0 bases, and 24 bases lay in between. The CDR3 is 17 residues long.

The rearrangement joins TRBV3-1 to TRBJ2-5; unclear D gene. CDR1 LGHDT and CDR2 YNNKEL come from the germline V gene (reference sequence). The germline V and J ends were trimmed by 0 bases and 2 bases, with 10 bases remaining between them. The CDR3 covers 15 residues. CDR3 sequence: CASSQDLLVQETQYF. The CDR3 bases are TGTGCCAGCAGCCAAGACCTTTTGGTTCAAGAGACCCAGTACTTC.

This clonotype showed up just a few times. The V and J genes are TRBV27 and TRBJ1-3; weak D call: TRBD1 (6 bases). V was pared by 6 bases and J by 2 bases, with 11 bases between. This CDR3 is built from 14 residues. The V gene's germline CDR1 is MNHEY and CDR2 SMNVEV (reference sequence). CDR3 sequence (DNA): TGTGCCAGCAGAGGGCCAGGGGCTGGAAACACCATATATTTT. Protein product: CASRGPGAGNTIYF.

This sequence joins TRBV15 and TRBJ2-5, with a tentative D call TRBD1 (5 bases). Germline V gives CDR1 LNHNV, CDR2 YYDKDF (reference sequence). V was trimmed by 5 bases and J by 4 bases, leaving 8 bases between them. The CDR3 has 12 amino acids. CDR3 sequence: CATSDSSETQYF. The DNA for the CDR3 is TGTGCCACCAGCGACAGTTCAGAGACCCAGTACTTC.

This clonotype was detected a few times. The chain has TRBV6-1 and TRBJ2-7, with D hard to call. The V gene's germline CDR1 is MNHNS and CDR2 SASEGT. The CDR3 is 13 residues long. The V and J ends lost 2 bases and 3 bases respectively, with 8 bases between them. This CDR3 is CASSEPPYYEQYF. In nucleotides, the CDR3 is TGTGCCAGCAGTGAACCCCCTTACTACGAGCAGTACTTC.

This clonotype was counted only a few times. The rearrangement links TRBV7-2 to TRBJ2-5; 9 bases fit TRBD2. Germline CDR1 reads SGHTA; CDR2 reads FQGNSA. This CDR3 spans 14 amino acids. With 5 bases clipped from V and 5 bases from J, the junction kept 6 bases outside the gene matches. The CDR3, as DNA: TGTGCCAGCAGCCGCGGGGGGGCGGAGGAGACCCAGTACTTC. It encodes CASSRGGAEETQYF.

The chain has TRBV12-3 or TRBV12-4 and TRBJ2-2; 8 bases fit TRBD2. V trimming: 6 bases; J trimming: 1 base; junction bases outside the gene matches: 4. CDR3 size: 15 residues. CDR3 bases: TGTGCCAGCAGGAGAAGCGGGGGGAACACCGGGGAGCTGTTTTTT. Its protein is CASRRSGGNTGELFF.

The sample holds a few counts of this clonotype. This chain's CDR3 is CASSVAAVDQETQYF. CDR3 DNA: TGTGCCAGCAGCGTAGCGGCGGTGGATCAAGAGACCCAGTACTTC. The chain couples TRBV9 to TRBJ2-5; D gene unclear. The V end lost 0 bases, the J end lost 2 bases, and 11 bases lay between the germline ends. Germline values: CDR1 SGDLS, CDR2 YYNGEE. The length of the CDR3 is 15 residues.

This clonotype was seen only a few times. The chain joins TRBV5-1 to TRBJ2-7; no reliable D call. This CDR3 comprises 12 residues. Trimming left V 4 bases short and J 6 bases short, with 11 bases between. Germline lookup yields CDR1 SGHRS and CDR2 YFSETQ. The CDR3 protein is CASSPPPGEQYF. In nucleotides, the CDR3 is TGCGCCAGCAGCCCACCTCCAGGCGAGCAGTACTTC.

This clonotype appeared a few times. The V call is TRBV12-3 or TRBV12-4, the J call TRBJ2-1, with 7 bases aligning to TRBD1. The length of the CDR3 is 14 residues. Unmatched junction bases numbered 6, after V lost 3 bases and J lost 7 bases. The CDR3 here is CASSLLQGKNEQFF. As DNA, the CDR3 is TGTGCCAGCAGTTTGCTACAGGGGAAGAATGAGCAGTTCTTC.

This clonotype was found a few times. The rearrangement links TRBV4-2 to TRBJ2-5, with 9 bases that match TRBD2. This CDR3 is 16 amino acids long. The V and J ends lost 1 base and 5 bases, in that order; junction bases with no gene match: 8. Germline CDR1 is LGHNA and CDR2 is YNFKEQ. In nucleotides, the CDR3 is TGTGCCAGCAGCCAAGGCACTAGCGGGCTTCGTGAGACCCAGTACTTC. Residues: CASSQGTSGLRETQYF.

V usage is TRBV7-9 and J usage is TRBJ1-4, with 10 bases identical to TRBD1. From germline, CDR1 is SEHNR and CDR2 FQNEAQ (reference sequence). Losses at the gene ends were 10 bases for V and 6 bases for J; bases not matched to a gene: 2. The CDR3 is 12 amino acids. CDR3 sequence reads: CAIGTGDEKLFF. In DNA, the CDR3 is TGTGCCATCGGGACAGGGGATGAAAAACTGTTTTTT.

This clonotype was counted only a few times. DNA of the CDR3: TGTGCCACCAGTGTGGGAGGACAAGAGACCCAGTACTTC. Protein: CATSVGGQETQYF. The rearrangement joins TRBV24-1 to TRBJ2-5; possibly TRBD2 for D (6 bases). This CDR3 comprises 13 residues. Trimming shortened V by 5 bases and J by 2 bases, and 8 bases separated the two germline ends. Germline CDR1 KGHDR, CDR2 SFDVKD.

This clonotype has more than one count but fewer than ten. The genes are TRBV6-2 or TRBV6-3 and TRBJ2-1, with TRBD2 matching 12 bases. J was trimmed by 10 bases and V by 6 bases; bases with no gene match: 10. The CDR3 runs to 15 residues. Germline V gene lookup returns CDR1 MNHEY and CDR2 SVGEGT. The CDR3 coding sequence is TGTGCCAGCAGGCCCCGGACTAGCGGGGTCTTGGAGCAGTTCTTC. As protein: CASRPRTSGVLEQFF.

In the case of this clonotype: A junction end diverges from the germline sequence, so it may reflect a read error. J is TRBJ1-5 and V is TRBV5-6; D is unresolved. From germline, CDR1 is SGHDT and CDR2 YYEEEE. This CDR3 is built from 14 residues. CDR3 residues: CASSEGSSNQPRHF. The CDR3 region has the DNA TGTGCCAGTTCCGAGGGCAGTAGCAATCAGCCCCGGCATTTT.

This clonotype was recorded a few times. CDR3 loop: CASSYSRSGGANEQFF. The CDR3 DNA reads as TGTGCCAGCAGTTACTCGAGAAGCGGGGGGGCTAATGAGCAGTTCTTC. The genes are TRBV6-5 and TRBJ2-1; 10 nucleotides match TRBD2. Germline assignment: CDR1 MNHEY and CDR2 SVGAGI. V shed 0 bases, J shed 7 bases, and the junction held 6 bases outside the gene matches. The CDR3 length is 16 residues.

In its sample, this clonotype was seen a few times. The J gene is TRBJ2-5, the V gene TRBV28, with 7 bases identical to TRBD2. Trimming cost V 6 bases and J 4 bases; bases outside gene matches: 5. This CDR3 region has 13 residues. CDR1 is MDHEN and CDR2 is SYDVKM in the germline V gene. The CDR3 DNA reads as TGTGCCAGCAGAGGACTAGATGGAGAGACCCAGTACTTC. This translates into CASRGLDGETQYF.

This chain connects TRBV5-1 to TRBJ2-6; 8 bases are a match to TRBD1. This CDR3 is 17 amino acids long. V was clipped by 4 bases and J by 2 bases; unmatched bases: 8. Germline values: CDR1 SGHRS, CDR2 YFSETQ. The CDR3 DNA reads TGCGCCAGCAGCCCCGGACAGGGTCCTCCTGGGGCCAACGTCCTGACTTTC. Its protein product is CASSPGQGPPGANVLTF.